A single sample gave rise to the 28 T cell receptor beta chains below, sequenced in a study of blood T cells in healthy people across ages (dated by TCRdb to between 2015 and 2017). Libraries were prepared through 5' RACE. The run used an Illumina HiSeq 2500. A second roughly 6 to 11 cycle PCR used a sample-barcoded 5' primer and a J-beta primer mix. TCRdb reprocessing: public reads trimmed at Q25 with fastp, clones called with MiXCR, in-frame beta chains kept. Identical CDR3 protein sequences are pooled into one entry, listed with their most common genes and DNA. The sample table holds some 850,000 distinct CDR3 sequences, of which around 25% were seen once. About 3% of the sample goes to the ten largest clones. The data were also submitted as part of a second study, on T cells of mothers and their children.

The sequencing sample was made of blood. These receptors were collected from a boy aged 5-17 years in good health.

This clonotype showed up just a few times. This chain uses TRBV9 with TRBJ2-5; the D gene is possibly TRBD1 (5 bases). With 0 bases removed from V and 0 bases from J, the gap between germline ends came to 12 bases. The CDR3 length is 16 residues. CDR1 is SGDLS and CDR2 is YYNGEE in the germline V gene. The CDR3 spells CASSVAGAAYQETQYF. CDR3 coding DNA: TGTGCCAGCAGCGTAGCTGGGGCTGCCTACCAAGAGACCCAGTACTTC.

The chain combines TRBV9 with TRBJ2-5; 10 positions match TRBD2. Trimming cost V 0 bases and J 5 bases; bases outside gene matches: 10. The germline V gene encodes CDR1 SGDLS and CDR2 YYNGEE. The CDR3 runs to 17 residues. CDR3: CASSVGGSGGFTETQYF. CDR3 nucleotides: TGTGCCAGCAGCGTAGGGGGTAGCGGGGGGTTCACGGAGACCCAGTACTTC.

The chain joins TRBV12-3 or TRBV12-4 to TRBJ2-7; possibly TRBD2 for D (5 bases). V gave up 6 bases and J gave up 5 bases, with 17 bases separating them. The CDR3 extends over 14 amino acids. CDR3 sequence (DNA): TGTGCCAGCAGCCACCAGAGGGCAGGAGACGAGCAGTACTTC. Amino acids: CASSHQRAGDEQYF.

This clonotype was detected a few times. The rearrangement uses TRBV29-1 and TRBJ2-5, with D unclear. The J call may not be correct, given that the DNA end is closer to TRBJ2-7. There are 12 residues in the CDR3. Germline V gene sequence: CDR1 SQVTM, CDR2 ANQGSEA. Here the CDR3 reads CSVLDGPYEQYF. CDR3 in DNA: TGCAGCGTACTGGACGGCCCCTACGAGCAGTACTTC.

This clonotype was counted between two and nine times. The chain couples TRBV29-1 to TRBJ1-1; D is uncertain. This CDR3 spans 10 amino acids. Germline-derived CDR1 and CDR2 are SQVTM and ANQGSEA. V was cut by 4 bases and J by 6 bases, with 6 bases left in between. The CDR3 DNA is TGCAGCGTTGGTATTTCTGAAGCTTTCTTT. This gives the protein CSVGISEAFF.

This clonotype appeared a few times. This sequence joins TRBV3-1 and TRBJ2-5; D perhaps matches TRBD2 (6 bases). The V gene lost 0 bases and the J gene lost 2 bases, with 13 bases spanning the gap. The CDR3 consists of 16 residues. In germline, CDR1 is LGHDT, CDR2 YNNKEL (reference sequence). The CDR3 DNA sequence: TGTGCCAGCAGCCAAGATTTGGAGACTAGTCAAGAGACCCAGTACTTC. Translation: CASSQDLETSQETQYF.

This clonotype has more than one count but fewer than ten. J is TRBJ2-4 and V is TRBV30; TRBD1 or TRBD2 may be the D gene (5 bases each). The CDR3 consists of 14 residues. Germline V gives CDR1 GTSNPN, CDR2 SVGIG (reference sequence). V was clipped by 5 bases and J by 6 bases, with 17 bases between them. DNA for the CDR3: TGTGCCTGGGAAAGTCCCGGGACCCGAAACATTCAGTACTTC. The encoded protein is CAWESPGTRNIQYF.

The rearrangement uses TRBV11-2 and TRBJ2-3, with TRBD2 identical over 13 bases. The V and J ends lost 9 bases and 6 bases, in that order; junction bases with no gene match: 6. The CDR3 consists of 14 residues. Germline CDR1 and CDR2: SGHAT and FQNNGV. DNA for the CDR3: TGTGCCAGTACGACTAGCGGGGGGTTGGATACGCAGTATTTT. Residues: CASTTSGGLDTQYF.

This clonotype was seen more than once but under ten times. CDR3 in DNA: TGTGCCAGCAGGGAATACATGGAGCAGTACTTC. Protein product: CASREYMEQYF. The J gene is TRBJ2-5, the V gene TRBV2; D ambiguous. This CDR3 has 11 residues. Germline CDR1 SNHLY, CDR2 FYNNEI. Trimming shortened V by 6 bases and J by 11 bases, and 13 bases separated the two germline ends.

This clonotype was detected a few times. The rearrangement joins TRBV7-9 to TRBJ1-2; D not resolved. CDR1 is SEHNR and CDR2 is FQNEAQ in the germline V gene (reference sequence). The CDR3 sequence is 12 residues long. V was trimmed by 7 bases and J by 4 bases, leaving 10 bases between them. For the CDR3, the DNA is TGTGCCAGCAAAAATACCGGCTATGGCTACACCTTC. It codes for CASKNTGYGYTF.

This clonotype showed up just a few times. The chain has TRBV28 and TRBJ2-2; D not resolved. This CDR3 spans 16 amino acids. Germline-derived CDR1 and CDR2 are MDHEN and SYDVKM. Trimming stripped 6 bases from V and 3 bases from J, with 17 bases between. CDR3 protein: CASRTPSGGYTGELFF. The CDR3 bases are TGTGCCAGCAGAACCCCTTCTGGCGGCTACACCGGGGAGCTGTTTTTT.

The chain carries TRBV15 and TRBJ2-5, with D perhaps TRBD2 (6 bases). The DNA end is a closer match to TRBJ2-1, so the J assignment may be wrong. Germline V lookup: CDR1 LNHNV, CDR2 YYDKDF (reference sequence). The CDR3 has 13 residues. In DNA, the CDR3 is TGTGCCACCCCCGGGAGCTCTCTAAAAGAGCAGTTCTTC. Its translation: CATPGSSLKEQFF.

A few counts support this clonotype. This chain uses TRBV6-1 with TRBJ2-7; 8 bases align to TRBD2. CDR1 MNHNS and CDR2 SASEGT come from the germline V gene. This CDR3 has 16 amino acids. The V and J ends lost 5 bases and 4 bases, in that order; junction bases with no gene match: 13. CDR3 nucleotide sequence: TGTGCCAGCAGTCGGATAAGCGGACTAGCAAAATACGAGCAGTACTTC. Encoded protein: CASSRISGLAKYEQYF.

This clonotype was counted only a few times. This chain connects TRBV6-6 to TRBJ2-6; D gene ambiguous. Trimming left V 5 bases short and J 0 bases short, with 14 bases between. CDR3 length: 17 residues. The germline V gene encodes CDR1 MNHNY and CDR2 SVGAGI (reference sequence). This CDR3 is CASSRSIPPSGANVLTF. The CDR3 bases are TGTGCCAGCAGTCGGTCGATCCCTCCCTCTGGGGCCAACGTCCTGACTTTC.

V usage is TRBV5-1 and J usage is TRBJ2-1; 7 bases fit TRBD1. There are 16 residues in the CDR3. The germline V gene encodes CDR1 SGHRS and CDR2 YFSETQ. The V segment lost 4 bases and the J segment 9 bases; nucleotides outside the gene matches: 16. The CDR3 is CASSGQPGGSRGEQFF. The CDR3 region has the DNA TGCGCCAGCAGCGGGCAGCCAGGGGGAAGCCGGGGTGAGCAGTTCTTC.

This clonotype was counted only a few times. V and J are TRBV7-3 and TRBJ2-2, with TRBD1 as a possible D gene (6 bases). V gave up 1 base and J gave up 1 base, with 16 bases separating them. The germline V gene encodes CDR1 SGHTA and CDR2 FQGTGA. The CDR3 contains 18 residues. The CDR3 nucleotides are TGTGCCAGCAGCTTAAAAATAGGGGGTCAGAGGAACACCGGGGAGCTGTTTTTT. Translated, it gives CASSLKIGGQRNTGELFF.

The chain carries TRBV5-1 and TRBJ2-7; the D is unclear. Germline V gene sequence: CDR1 SGHRS, CDR2 YFSETQ. The ends were cut back, 0 bases at V and 4 bases at J, with 11 bases in the middle. The CDR3 has 14 residues. CDR3 sequence reads: CASSLGTLYYEQYF. CDR3 bases: TGCGCCAGCAGCTTGGGGACCCTCTATTACGAGCAGTACTTC.

In its sample, this clonotype was seen a few times. This chain connects TRBV7-8 to TRBJ1-1; D call uncertain. The V end lost 2 bases, the J end lost 4 bases, and 11 bases lay between the germline ends. Germline V gene sequence: CDR1 SGHVS, CDR2 FQNEAQ. This CDR3 is 14 amino acids long. In nucleotides, the CDR3 is TGTGCCAGCAGCTTACGGGTCCCTCTCACTGAAGCTTTCTTT. Protein sequence: CASSLRVPLTEAFF.

The chain recombines TRBV7-9 with TRBJ1-1; D ambiguous. Trimming removed 3 bases from V and 0 bases from J, with 5 bases in between. CDR1 is SEHNR and CDR2 is FQNEAQ in the germline V gene (reference sequence). The CDR3 runs to 13 residues. CDR3 nucleotide sequence: TGTGCCAGCAGCTTTCCGCTGAACACTGAAGCTTTCTTT. Translation: CASSFPLNTEAFF.

This clonotype has more than one count but fewer than ten. This chain uses TRBV4-1 with TRBJ2-1; D is perhaps TRBD2 (5 bases). The CDR3 is 16 residues long. The V gene lost 4 bases and the J gene lost 0 bases, with 13 bases spanning the gap. Germline V gives CDR1 MGHRA, CDR2 YSYEKL. The CDR3 sequence is CASSRIEGSSYNEQFF. The DNA of the CDR3 is TGCGCCAGCAGCCGTATAGAGGGCAGCTCCTACAATGAGCAGTTCTTC.

To note about this clonotype: Compared with germline, one end of the junction differs, possibly owing to a read error. The chain combines TRBV7-8 with TRBJ1-2; D gene ambiguous. The CDR3 covers 13 residues. In germline, CDR1 is SGHVS, CDR2 FQNEAQ. CDR3 sequence: CASSLTPTYGCTF. DNA of the CDR3: TGTGCCAGCAGCCTGACACCGACCTATGGCTGCACCTTC.

This chain uses TRBV4-1 with TRBJ2-3; 7 positions agree with TRBD1. Trimming at V came to 1 base and at J to 5 bases, leaving 3 bases not matched to a gene. CDR1 is MGHRA, CDR2 YSYEKL, per germline. The CDR3 length is 14 residues. The CDR3 nucleotides read TGCGCCAGCAGCCAAGCGACAGGGTTAGATACGCAGTATTTT. Encoded protein: CASSQATGLDTQYF.

The V and J genes are TRBV7-9 and TRBJ2-5; 12 positions agree with TRBD1. The DNA end is a closer match to TRBJ2-7, so the J assignment may be wrong. The CDR3 spans 15 residues. From germline, CDR1 is SEHNR and CDR2 FQNEAQ (reference sequence). CDR3 amino acids: CASTLAGTGGGEQYF. CDR3 nucleotide sequence: TGTGCCAGCACACTAGCGGGGACAGGGGGCGGCGAGCAGTACTTC.

The chain recombines TRBV9 with TRBJ1-4; D unclear. Germline values: CDR1 SGDLS, CDR2 YYNGEE. The CDR3 is 12 amino acids. The V end was cut by 0 bases, the J end by 7 bases, with 4 bases between. The CDR3 sequence: CASSVDGEKLFF. Here the CDR3 DNA reads TGTGCCAGCAGCGTAGATGGTGAAAAACTGTTTTTT.

The chain is built from TRBV5-1 and TRBJ1-1; no reliable D call. The germline V gene encodes CDR1 SGHRS and CDR2 YFSETQ. The V and J ends lost 0 bases and 0 bases respectively, with 6 bases between them. The CDR3 covers 14 residues. The CDR3 coding sequence is TGCGCCAGCAGCTTGGAAGCGGTGAACACTGAAGCTTTCTTT. It specifies CASSLEAVNTEAFF.

This rearrangement joins TRBV20-1 to TRBJ2-5, with 11 positions matching TRBD2. V shed 1 base and J 9 bases; nucleotides not matched to a gene: 10. Germline values: CDR1 DFQATT, CDR2 SNEGSKA (reference sequence). The CDR3 has 15 amino acids. CDR3 in amino acids: CSARVLAGGPMAQYF. The CDR3 region has the DNA TGCAGTGCTAGAGTGCTAGCGGGGGGACCGATGGCCCAGTACTTC.

The J gene is TRBJ2-5, the V gene TRBV6-2 or TRBV6-3, with 8 nucleotides matching TRBD2. The J call may not be correct, given that the DNA end is closer to TRBJ2-1. From germline, CDR1 is MNHEY and CDR2 SVGEGT. This CDR3 region has 11 residues. In nucleotides, the CDR3 is TGTGCCAGCAGCCCGGGGGGGGTTCAGTTCTTC. This encodes CASSPGGVQFF.

The CDR3 loop reads CSARSENQETQYF. The CDR3, as DNA: TGCAGTGCTAGATCGGAAAACCAAGAGACCCAGTACTTC. V is TRBV20-1 and J is TRBJ2-5; D gene ambiguous. CDR1 and CDR2 from the germline V gene are DFQATT and SNEGSKA (reference sequence). This CDR3 comprises 13 residues. Trimming took 2 bases from V and 0 from J, leaving 7 bases between them.